This TCR beta chain was sequenced in a study of T cell responses to AZD1222 COVID-19 vaccine. Study-wide context: The analysis combined second doses at about 4 or about 12 weeks. Study conclusions and caveats: Sampled repertoires all dated from after the peak T cell response. The reported proportion of spike-specific TCRs targeting unmutated variant regions was nearly half.

Libraries were prepared by immunoSEQ multiplex PCR; TCRdb keeps only in-frame clonotypes and omits some of them. The sample records 100,000 to 150,000 clones, approximately 88% being singletons. V trimming: 2 bases; J trimming: 5 bases; junction bases outside the gene matches: 10. Germline lookup yields CDR1 MNHEY and CDR2 SVGAGI. CDR3 length: 16 residues. This clone was seen a single time. What it recognizes is unknown. V and J are TRBV6-5 and TRBJ1-1; 8 positions match TRBD1. Sequencing was performed on peripheral blood, taken on day 0 of AZD1222 vaccination. This clonotype was obtained from an adult in good health. CDR3 protein: CASSYETGGRGTEAFF. As DNA, the CDR3 is TGTGCCAGCAGTTACGAAACAGGGGGTCGGGGTACTGAAGCTTTCTTT.